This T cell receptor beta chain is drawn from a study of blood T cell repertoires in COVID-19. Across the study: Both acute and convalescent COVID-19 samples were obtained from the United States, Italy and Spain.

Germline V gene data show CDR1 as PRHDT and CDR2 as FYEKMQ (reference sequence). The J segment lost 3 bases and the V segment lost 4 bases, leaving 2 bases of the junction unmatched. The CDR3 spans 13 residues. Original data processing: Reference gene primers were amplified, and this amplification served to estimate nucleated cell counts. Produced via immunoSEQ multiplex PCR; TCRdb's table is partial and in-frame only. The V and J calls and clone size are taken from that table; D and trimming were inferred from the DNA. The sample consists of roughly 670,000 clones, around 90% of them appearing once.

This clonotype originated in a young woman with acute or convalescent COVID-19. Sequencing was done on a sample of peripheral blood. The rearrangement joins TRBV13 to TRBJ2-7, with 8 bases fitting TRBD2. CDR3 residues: CASSSGLGYEQYF. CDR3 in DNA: TGTGCCAGCAGCTCGGGACTAGGCTACGAGCAGTACTTC.